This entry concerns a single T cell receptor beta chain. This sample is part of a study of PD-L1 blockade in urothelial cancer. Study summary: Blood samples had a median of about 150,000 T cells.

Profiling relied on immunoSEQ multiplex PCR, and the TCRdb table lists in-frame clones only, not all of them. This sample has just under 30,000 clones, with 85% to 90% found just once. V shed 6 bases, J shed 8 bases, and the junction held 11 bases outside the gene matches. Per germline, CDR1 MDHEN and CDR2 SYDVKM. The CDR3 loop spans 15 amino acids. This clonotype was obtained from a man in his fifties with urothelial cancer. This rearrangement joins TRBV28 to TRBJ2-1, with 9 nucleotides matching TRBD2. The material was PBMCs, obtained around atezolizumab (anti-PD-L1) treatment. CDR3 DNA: TGTGCCAGCAGCATTAGCGGGAGTAAGTTTTATGAGCAGTTCTTC. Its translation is CASSISGSKFYEQFF.